The rows below give T cell receptor beta chains drawn from one sample of a study of regulatory T cells in long-lasting Graves disease. TCRdb ran MiXCR on the multiplex PCR reads and lists one entry per CDR3 protein. The table includes some 600,000 distinct CDR3 sequences, about 15% detected once. Another study also made use of these data, one on T cells in Graves' hyperthyroidism and ophthalmopathy.

Sequenced material: peripheral blood mononuclear cells (PBMCs), taken at new diagnosis, from a patient treated with antithyroid drugs. These receptors were obtained from a man aged 18 to 29 with Graves disease. Each CDR3 is given with its conserved first and last residue. The D gene is left open where the match is weak. Some rows have no size entry. The others give once, few or many, or a class for an expanded clone.

TRBV5-1	many	TRBJ1-1	-	CATTGAPNTEAFF	TGCGCCACCACCGGGGCACCGAACACTGAAGCTTTCTTT
TRBV6-2/TRBV6-3	few	TRBJ2-4	-	CASSYSGLSGDIQYF	TGTGCCAGCAGTTATAGCGGTCTTTCGGGGGACATTCAGTACTTC
TRBV6-2/TRBV6-3	-	TRBJ1-1	-	CASSYASEHTEAFF	TGTGCCAGCAGTTACGCGTCAGAACACACTGAAGCTTTCTTT
TRBV20-1	few	TRBJ1-2	-	CSARIEMRDGYTF	TGCAGTGCTAGAATTGAGATGAGGGATGGCTACACCTTC
TRBV19	-	TRBJ2-5	TRBD2	CASSFGLAGTKWRETQYF	TGTGCCAGTAGTTTCGGACTAGCGGGAACTAAATGGCGGGAGACCCAGTACTTC
TRBV7-9	many	TRBJ1-2	-	CASSTRTANYGYTF	TGTGCCAGCAGCACTCGGACGGCTAACTATGGCTACACCTTC
TRBV28	many	TRBJ2-5	-	CASSLYQGRDQETQYF	TGTGCCAGCAGTTTATATCAGGGGAGGGACCAAGAGACCCAGTACTTC
TRBV6-2/TRBV6-3	many	TRBJ2-2	TRBD2	CASSFLAGVPTGELFF	TGTGCCAGCAGTTTTTTAGCGGGAGTCCCGACCGGGGAGCTGTTTTTT
TRBV28	many	TRBJ2-7	-	CASDSRGANEQYF	TGTGCCAGCGATAGTCGGGGTGCCAACGAGCAGTACTTC
TRBV20-1	few	TRBJ2-7	TRBD2	CSARDPGLAGSEQYF	TGCAGTGCTAGAGATCCTGGACTAGCGGGTAGCGAGCAGTACTTC
TRBV28	-	TRBJ2-6	-	CASSSWRSGANVLTF	TGTGCCAGCAGTTCTTGGCGCTCTGGGGCCAACGTCCTGACTTTC
TRBV6-1	many	TRBJ2-3	TRBD2	CASRRGLAGLDTQYF	TGTGCCAGCAGAAGAGGACTAGCGGGATTGGATACGCAGTATTTT
TRBV4-1	-	TRBJ1-2	TRBD1	CASSLDRGGGYTF	TGCGCCAGCAGCCTGGACAGGGGCGGTGGCTACACCTTC
TRBV3-1	many	TRBJ2-5	-	CASSQSETQYF	TGTGCCAGCAGCCAGTCGGAGACCCAGTACTTC
TRBV20-1	-	TRBJ1-4	-	CSASGRTATNEKLFF	TGCAGTGCTAGTGGGAGGACGGCAACTAATGAAAAACTGTTTTTT
TRBV6-2/TRBV6-3	many	TRBJ1-5	TRBD1	CASSYAPGQRYSNQPQHF	TGTGCCAGCAGTTACGCCCCGGGACAGAGATATAGCAATCAGCCCCAGCATTTT
TRBV12-3/TRBV12-4	-	TRBJ2-3	TRBD2	CASSIRSGRASTDTQYF	TGTGCCAGCAGTATTCGTAGCGGGAGGGCTAGCACAGATACGCAGTATTTT
TRBV2	many	TRBJ1-1	TRBD1	CASSSDRALNTEAFF	TGTGCCAGCAGCTCAGACAGGGCCCTCAACACTGAAGCTTTCTTT
TRBV20-1	-	TRBJ2-7	-	CSASGIAYEQYF	TGCAGTGCTAGCGGGATTGCCTACGAGCAGTACTTC
TRBV6-2/TRBV6-3	many	TRBJ2-1	-	CASSYRPSSYNEQFF	TGTGCCAGCAGTTACCGGCCTAGCTCCTACAATGAGCAGTTCTTC
TRBV29-1	few	TRBJ1-2	TRBD1	CSVEGGTGEDGGYTF	TGCAGCGTTGAAGGAGGGACAGGGGAGGACGGTGGCTACACCTTC
TRBV30	-	TRBJ1-1	-	CAWVADPNTEAFF	TGTGCCTGGGTGGCAGACCCTAACACTGAAGCTTTCTTT
TRBV7-9	many	TRBJ2-7	-	CASSRRESYEQYF	TGTGCCAGCAGCCGCAGGGAGAGCTACGAGCAGTACTTC
TRBV7-9	-	TRBJ2-4	TRBD1	CAKRTGGELAKNIQYF	TGTGCCAAACGGACAGGGGGGGAATTAGCCAAAAACATTCAGTACTTC
TRBV12-5	many	TRBJ1-2	-	CASGNPISGDLRGYTF	TGTGCTAGTGGTAACCCGATATCAGGGGACCTGAGGGGCTACACCTTC
TRBV18	many	TRBJ1-5	-	CASSPPWGGDQPQHF	TGTGCCAGCTCACCACCGTGGGGCGGGGATCAGCCCCAGCATTTT
TRBV6-5	many	TRBJ2-6	-	CASSYGSGALGVGANVLTF	TGTGCCAGCAGTTACGGTAGCGGCGCTTTAGGGGTTGGGGCCAACGTCCTGACTTTC
TRBV20-1	-	TRBJ2-7	-	CSAREGSSYEQYF	TGCAGTGCTAGAGAGGGCAGCTCCTACGAGCAGTACTTC
TRBV19	few	TRBJ2-6	-	CASSMGAGANVLTF	TGTGCCAGTAGTATGGGGGCTGGGGCCAACGTCCTGACTTTC
TRBV3-1	-	TRBJ2-5	TRBD2	CASSQMIAGGGETQYF	TGTGCCAGCAGCCAAATGATAGCGGGAGGGGGAGAGACCCAGTACTTC
TRBV18	many	TRBJ2-5	-	CASSSNQETQYF	TGTGCCAGCTCATCCAACCAAGAGACCCAGTACTTC
TRBV5-1	many	TRBJ2-6	-	CASSRLSGANVLTF	TGCGCCAGCAGTCGGCTAAGTGGGGCCAACGTCCTGACTTTC
TRBV27	few	TRBJ2-1	-	CASSPRGAGEIYDEQFF	TGTGCCAGCAGTCCCCGGGGGGCGGGAGAGATCTACGATGAGCAGTTCTTC
TRBV7-8	few	TRBJ1-5	-	CASSTPGLKGSQPQHF	TGTGCCAGCAGCACCCCGGGACTCAAAGGAAGTCAGCCCCAGCATTTT
TRBV20-1	-	TRBJ2-1	TRBD2	CSAPRGDLKGQFF	TGCAGTGCCCCCCGGGGGGACCTCAAGGGGCAGTTCTTC
TRBV3-1	many	TRBJ2-1	TRBD2	CASSQTNSGRRPYYNEQFF	TGTGCCAGCAGCCAGACAAATAGCGGGAGACGCCCTTATTACAATGAGCAGTTCTTC
TRBV2	many	TRBJ1-1	-	CASSEQNTEAFF	TGTGCCAGCAGTGAACAGAACACTGAAGCTTTCTTT
TRBV7-2	-	TRBJ2-3	TRBD2	CASSLGAGGPTDTQYF	TGTGCCAGCAGCTTAGGAGCGGGAGGGCCAACAGATACGCAGTATTTT
TRBV9	once	TRBJ1-2	-	CASSPMGGLYGYTF	TGTGCCAGCAGCCCGATGGGGGGCCTCTATGGCTACACCTTC
TRBV7-9	many	TRBJ2-5	-	CASSSAEGIGETQYF	TGTGCCAGCAGCTCCGCAGAGGGTATTGGAGAGACCCAGTACTTC
TRBV19	few	TRBJ2-3	-	CASKSLGEMTDTQYF	TGTGCCAGTAAAAGTCTCGGGGAGATGACAGATACGCAGTATTTT
TRBV3-1	many	TRBJ1-1	-	CASSSYEGNTEAFF	TGTGCCAGCAGCAGCTATGAGGGTAACACTGAAGCTTTCTTT
TRBV20-1	-	TRBJ2-3	TRBD2	CSARSGPSGIYTQYF	TGCAGTGCTAGATCGGGTCCTAGCGGGATTTATACGCAGTATTTT
TRBV28	many	TRBJ1-2	-	CASSFETGYYGYTF	TGTGCCAGCAGTTTTGAGACAGGTTACTATGGCTACACCTTC
TRBV25-1	few	TRBJ1-4	-	CASSERSNEKLFF	TGTGCCAGCAGTGAAAGAAGTAATGAAAAACTGTTTTTT
TRBV19	-	TRBJ2-3	-	CASSIPQEDTQYF	TGTGCCAGTAGTATCCCTCAGGAGGATACGCAGTATTTT
TRBV6-1	many	TRBJ1-1	-	CASRNTANTEAFF	TGTGCCAGCAGGAACACCGCGAACACTGAAGCTTTCTTT
TRBV10-3	-	TRBJ2-1	-	CAIRPGPGRDEQFF	TGTGCCATCAGACCCGGCCCCGGAAGGGATGAGCAGTTCTTC
TRBV12-3/TRBV12-4	few	TRBJ2-2	-	CTSSLAGSGAGELFF	TGTACCAGCAGTTTAGCGGGCTCAGGGGCCGGGGAGCTGTTTTTT
TRBV6-1	many	TRBJ1-1	-	CASTPRGLNTEAFF	TGTGCCAGCACTCCAAGGGGGTTGAACACTGAAGCTTTCTTT
TRBV5-4	few	TRBJ1-3	-	CASSLGGNSGNTIYF	TGTGCCAGCAGCTTGGGGGGAAACTCTGGAAACACCATATATTTT